This TCR beta chain is from a study of blood T cell repertoires in COVID-19. Study processing details: Counts of nucleated cells, estimated from reference gene primer amplification, were obtained. The data were produced by immunoSEQ multiplex PCR, yet TCRdb's version contains in-frame clones alone and is incomplete. V and J calls and clone size come straight from that table; D and trimming were deduced from the DNA. The table records about 370,000 clones, roughly nine tenths of them present only once. CDR1 is LGHDT, CDR2 YNNKEL, per germline (reference sequence). V lost 3 bases and J lost 4; bases outside the gene matches: 4. The CDR3 is 16 residues long.

The sequenced material came from PBMCs or T cells enriched from blood (not recorded which). This chain uses TRBV3-1 (or the pseudogene TRBV3-2) with TRBJ2-1, with 12 positions matching TRBD2. This clonotype was sampled from a woman in her forties who had been exposed to COVID-19. The CDR3 DNA follows: TGTGCCAGCAGCCAGACTAGCGGGGGCCTATACAATGAGCAGTTCTTC. Translated, it gives CASSQTSGGLYNEQFF.